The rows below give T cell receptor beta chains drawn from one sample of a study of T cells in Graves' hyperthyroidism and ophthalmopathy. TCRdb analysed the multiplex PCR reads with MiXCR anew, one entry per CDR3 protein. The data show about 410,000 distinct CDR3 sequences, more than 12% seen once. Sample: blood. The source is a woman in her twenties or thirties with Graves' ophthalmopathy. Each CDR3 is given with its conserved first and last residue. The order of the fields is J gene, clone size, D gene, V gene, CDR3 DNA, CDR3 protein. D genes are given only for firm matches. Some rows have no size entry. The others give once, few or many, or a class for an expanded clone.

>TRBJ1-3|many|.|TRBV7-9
TGTGCCAGCAGCTTGAGTCGGGGTCCGGGAAACACCATATATTTT
CASSLSRGPGNTIYF
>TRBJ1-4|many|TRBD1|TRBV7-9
TGTGCCAGCAGCGCGACAGGGCCGGACAGGGCTAATGAAAAACTGTTTTTT
CASSATGPDRANEKLFF
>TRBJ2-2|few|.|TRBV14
TGTGCCAGCAGCCAAGCAGGGTACGGCACCGGGGAGCTGTTTTTT
CASSQAGYGTGELFF
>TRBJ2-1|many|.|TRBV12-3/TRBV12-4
TGTGCCAGCAGCCGCCGGGACAACTATGGCAATGAGCAGTTCTTC
CASSRRDNYGNEQFF
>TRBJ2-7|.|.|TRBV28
TGTGCCAGCAGAGCGGTCTACAGCACCTACGAGCAGTACTTC
CASRAVYSTYEQYF
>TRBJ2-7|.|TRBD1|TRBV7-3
TGTGCCAGCAGCTTACCCCGGGACAGGGGGCTGCACGAGCAGTACTTC
CASSLPRDRGLHEQYF
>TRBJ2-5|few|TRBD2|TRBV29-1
TGCAGCGCCAAGGGACTAGCCGGAGAGACCCAGTACTTC
CSAKGLAGETQYF
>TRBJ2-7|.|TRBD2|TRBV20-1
TGCAGTGCTCATAATCAGCGGGAGATGCCCTACGAGCAGTACTTC
CSAHNQREMPYEQYF
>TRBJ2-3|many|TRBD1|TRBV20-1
TGCAGTGCTGATCGACAGGGGGGGACAGATACGCAGTATTTT
CSADRQGGTDTQYF
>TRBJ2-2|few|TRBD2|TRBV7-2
TGTGCCAGCAGCTGGTCGGGAGCGGGGGGGCCCGATCACGGGGAGCTGTTTTTT
CASSWSGAGGPDHGELFF
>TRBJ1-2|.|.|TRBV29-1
TGCAGCGTTGAAGAGTCAGCGCATACTAACTATGGCTACACCTTC
CSVEESAHTNYGYTF
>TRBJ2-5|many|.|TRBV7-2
TGTGCCAGCAGCTTAAATTGGCGCGGCGGGGAGACCCAGTACTTC
CASSLNWRGGETQYF
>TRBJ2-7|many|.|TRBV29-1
TGCAGCGTTGAGTATACAGTACCCTACGAGCAGTACTTC
CSVEYTVPYEQYF
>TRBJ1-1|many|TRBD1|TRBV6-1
TGTGCCAGCAGGCAGGGGGCGCGTCTTGAAGCTTTCTTT
CASRQGARLEAFF
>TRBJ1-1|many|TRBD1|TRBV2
TGTGCCAGCAGAGGGACAGGTGAAGCTTTCTTT
CASRGTGEAFF
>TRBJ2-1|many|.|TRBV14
TGTGCCAGCAGCATAACGCGGAATGAGCAGTTCTTC
CASSITRNEQFF
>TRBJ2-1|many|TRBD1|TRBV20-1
TGCAGTGCTAGAGACTCAGGACAGGGCCGGAATGAGCAGTTCTTC
CSARDSGQGRNEQFF
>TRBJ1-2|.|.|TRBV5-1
TGCGCCAGCAGCTTGGGCGCTGGCATCATCTATGGCTACACCTTC
CASSLGAGIIYGYTF
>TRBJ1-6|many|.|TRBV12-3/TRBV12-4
TGTGCCAGCAGTTGGGCGAATTCACCCCTCCACTTT
CASSWANSPLHF
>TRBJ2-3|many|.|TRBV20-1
TGCAGTGCTAGGAATCCGGGGGCGGAGAGCACAGATACGCAGTATTTT
CSARNPGAESTDTQYF
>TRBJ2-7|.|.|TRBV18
TGTGCCAGCTCACCTAACTGGGGGAGCTCCCACGAGCAGTACTTC
CASSPNWGSSHEQYF
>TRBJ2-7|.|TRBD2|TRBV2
TGTGCCAGCAGGGATGGACTAGCGGGGAGCTACGAGCAGTACTTC
CASRDGLAGSYEQYF
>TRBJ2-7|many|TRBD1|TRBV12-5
TGTGCTAGTGGTTTCAGACAGGGGGCGGCTCACTACGAGCAGTACTTC
CASGFRQGAAHYEQYF
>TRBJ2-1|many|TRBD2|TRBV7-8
TGTGCCAGCAGCCCCAGGTACCCGACTAGCCCCGACAATGAGCAGTTCTTC
CASSPRYPTSPDNEQFF
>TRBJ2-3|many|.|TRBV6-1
TGTGCCAGCAGTGCGTCCAGGATTAACACAGATACGCAGTATTTT
CASSASRINTDTQYF
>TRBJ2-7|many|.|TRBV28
TGTGCCAGCACCCTACCGGGATCTCCTACCTACGAGCAGTACTTC
CASTLPGSPTYEQYF
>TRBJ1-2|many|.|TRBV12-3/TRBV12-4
TGTGCCAGCAGCCGGGACGGGGGCCGTTCGGGGGGCTACACCTTC
CASSRDGGRSGGYTF
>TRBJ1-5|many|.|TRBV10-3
TGTGCCATCAGTGCGGGGTCGGGCAATCAGCCCCAGCATTTT
CAISAGSGNQPQHF
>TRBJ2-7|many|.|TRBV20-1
TGCAGTGCTAAGGAGGGGTTCTACGAGCAGTACTTC
CSAKEGFYEQYF
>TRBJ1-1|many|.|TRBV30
TGTGCCTGGAGGCCAGTAACTTCCATGAACACTGAAGCTTTCTTT
CAWRPVTSMNTEAFF
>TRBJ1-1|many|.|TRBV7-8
TGTGCCAGCAGCTTATATGCAGGGAACACTGAAGCTTTCTTT
CASSLYAGNTEAFF
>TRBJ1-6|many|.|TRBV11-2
TGTGCCAGCAGCTTAGATCCGGGTTCACCCCTCCACTTT
CASSLDPGSPLHF
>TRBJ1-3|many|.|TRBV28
TGTGCCAGCAGTTTGCCCGGTCCTGGAAACACCATATATTTT
CASSLPGPGNTIYF
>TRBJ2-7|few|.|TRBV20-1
TGCAGTGCTTATATAACCGGGACGCCTGAGGAGGAGCAGTACTTC
CSAYITGTPEEEQYF
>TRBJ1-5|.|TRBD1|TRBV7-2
TGTGCCAGCAGCCAGACTAGACAGGGTTGGAGCAATCAGCCCCAGCATTTT
CASSQTRQGWSNQPQHF
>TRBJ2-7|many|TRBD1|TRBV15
TGTGCCACCAGCTCGGGACAGAGCTCCTACGAGCAGTACTTC
CATSSGQSSYEQYF
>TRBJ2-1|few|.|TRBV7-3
TGTGCCAGCAGCCGAAACCAGGGTGGGACTCGTCAGTTCTTC
CASSRNQGGTRQFF
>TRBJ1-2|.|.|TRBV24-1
TGTGCCACCAAATACCCCGGAGGGTTCAACTATGGCTACACCTTC
CATKYPGGFNYGYTF
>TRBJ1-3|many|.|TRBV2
TGTGCCAGCAGTTCGACACCTTACTCTGGAAACACCATATATTTT
CASSSTPYSGNTIYF
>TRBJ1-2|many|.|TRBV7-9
TGTGCCAGCAGCTTCGGGCAAGGGTTATTTGTTACCTACACCTTC
CASSFGQGLFVTYTF
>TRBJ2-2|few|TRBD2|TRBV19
TGTGCCAGTAGTATAGGCGGGGGGGCAGGCACCGGGGAGCTGTTTTTT
CASSIGGGAGTGELFF
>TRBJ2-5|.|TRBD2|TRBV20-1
TGCAGTGCTAGAGGGGGCGGGGGGGCGGTGGAGACCCAGTACTTC
CSARGGGGAVETQYF
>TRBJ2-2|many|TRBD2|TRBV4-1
TGCGCCAGCAGCCAAATCGGGTTAGCGGGGCGTAACACCGGGGAGCTGTTTTTT
CASSQIGLAGRNTGELFF
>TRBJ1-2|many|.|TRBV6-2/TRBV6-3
TGTGCCAGCAGTTACCTGGATTCCCTGGTCGGCTACACCTTC
CASSYLDSLVGYTF
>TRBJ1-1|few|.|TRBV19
TGTGCCAGTCCGACACGCTGGTGGGAAATGAACACTGAAGCTTTCTTT
CASPTRWWEMNTEAFF